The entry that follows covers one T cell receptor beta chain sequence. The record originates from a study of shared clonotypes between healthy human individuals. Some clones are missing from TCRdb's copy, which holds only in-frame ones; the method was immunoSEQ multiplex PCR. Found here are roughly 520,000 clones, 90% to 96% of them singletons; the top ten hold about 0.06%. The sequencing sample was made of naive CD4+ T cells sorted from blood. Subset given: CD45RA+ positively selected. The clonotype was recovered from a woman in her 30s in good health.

The CDR3 DNA reads TGTGCCAGCAGCCGGGGAGCAGGGCACGAGCAGTACTTC. This encodes CASSRGAGHEQYF. The chain employs TRBV7-9 and TRBJ2-7; either TRBD1 or TRBD2 may fit D (5 bases each). This CDR3 spans 13 amino acids. V shed 5 bases and J shed 5 bases, with 13 bases lying between them. Germline values: CDR1 SEHNR, CDR2 FQNEAQ (reference sequence). Supplemented by reference TRBV7-9 and TRBJ2-7, the full variable domain reads DTGVSQNPRHKITKRGQNVTFRCDPISEHNRLYWYRQTLGQGPEFLTYFQNEAQLEKSRLLSDRFSAERPKGSFSTLEIQRTEQGDSAMYLCASSRGAGHEQYFGPGTRLTVT.